One T cell receptor (beta chain) is described in this entry. This sample is part of a study of blood T cell repertoires in COVID-19. Sequencing was performed with immunoSEQ multiplex PCR; in TCRdb, only in-frame clones are kept and a portion is missing. The sample has 300,000 to 450,000 clones; over 75% are singletons. Germline V CDR1 and CDR2: SGHRS, YFSETQ. V was pared by 4 bases and J by 4 bases, with 7 bases of the junction left unmatched. This CDR3 region has 14 residues. The TCR comes from a young man who had recovered from COVID-19. The V call is TRBV5-1, the J call TRBJ2-7, with 8 bases aligning to TRBD1. The source material was PBMCs or T cells enriched from blood (not recorded which). CDR3 coding DNA: TGCGCCAGCAGCGCAGGGGACAGGCTATACGAGCAGTACTTC. Translated, it gives CASSAGDRLYEQYF.